This section outlines one T cell receptor beta chain sequence together with its context. With 5 bases clipped from V and 5 bases from J, the junction kept 15 bases outside the gene matches. The CDR3 covers 17 residues. Germline assignment: CDR1 SSHAT and CDR2 FNYEAQ (reference sequence). It was with unique molecular identifiers that the TCRbeta library was prepared. TCRdb fed the PCR reads into MiXCR, producing one record per CDR3 protein. The table includes 600,000 to 700,000 distinct CDR3 sequences, approximately 15% detected once. This entry is derived from a study of T-cell reconstitution after alpha-beta-depleted transplantation in children.

The chain carries TRBV7-7 and TRBJ2-7; 10 positions match TRBD1. Sequences were derived from PBMCs from the stem cell graft donor, sampled from the stem cell graft. The sequence came from a human donor who donated a stem cell graft to a child with acute myeloid leukemia. The CDR3 nucleotides are TGTGCCAGCAGCCCTAGTACGGGACAGGGGATGTTCCACGAGCAGTACTTC. This translates into CASSPSTGQGMFHEQYF.